This T cell receptor beta chain is from a study of T cell responses to AZD1222 COVID-19 vaccine. Study results and caveats: Dominant CD4 TCR responses targeted spike regions 160-218 and 743-854. The number of AZD1222 recipients seropositive at baseline was only five or six. Spike-specific TCRs gained breadth and depth after people received two AZD1222 doses.

Some clones are missing from TCRdb's copy, which holds only in-frame ones; the method was immunoSEQ multiplex PCR. The sample lists around 100,000 clones; about 86% were seen once. From germline, CDR1 is MNHEY and CDR2 SVGEGT. The CDR3 length is 15 residues. Losses at the gene ends were 4 bases for V and 6 bases for J; bases not matched to a gene: 6. A note on this clone: Its target is unknown.

The source was peripheral blood, collected on day 0 of AZD1222 vaccination. The V call is TRBV6-2 or TRBV6-3, the J call TRBJ2-7; 13 bases match TRBD2. This sequence was found in an adult in good health. The DNA for the CDR3 is TGTGCCAGCAGTTCGGTACTAGCGGGAGGGCTCGAGCAGTACTTC. The encoded protein is CASSSVLAGGLEQYF.